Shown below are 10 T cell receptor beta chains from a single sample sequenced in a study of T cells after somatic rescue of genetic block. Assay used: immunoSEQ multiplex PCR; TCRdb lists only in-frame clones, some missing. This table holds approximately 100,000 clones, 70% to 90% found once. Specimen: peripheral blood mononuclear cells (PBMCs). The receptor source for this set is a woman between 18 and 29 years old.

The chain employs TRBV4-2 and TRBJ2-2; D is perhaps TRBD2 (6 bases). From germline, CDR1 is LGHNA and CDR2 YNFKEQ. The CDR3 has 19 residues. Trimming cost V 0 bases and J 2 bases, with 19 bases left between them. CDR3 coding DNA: TGTGCCAGCAGCCAAGATTGGCTAGCGCTGTCGGTTAACACCGGGGAGCTGTTTTTT. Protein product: CASSQDWLALSVNTGELFF.

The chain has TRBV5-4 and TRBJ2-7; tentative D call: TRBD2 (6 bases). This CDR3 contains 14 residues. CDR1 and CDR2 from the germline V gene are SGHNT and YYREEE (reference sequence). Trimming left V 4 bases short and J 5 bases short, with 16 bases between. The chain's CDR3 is CASSPALGGNEQYF. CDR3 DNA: TGTGCCAGCAGCCCGGCGTTGGGCGGGAACGAGCAGTACTTC.

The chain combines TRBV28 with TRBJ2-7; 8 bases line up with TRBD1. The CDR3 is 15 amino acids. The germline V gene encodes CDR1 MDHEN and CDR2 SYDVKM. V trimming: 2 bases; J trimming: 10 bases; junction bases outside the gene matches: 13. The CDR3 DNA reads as TGTGCCAGCAGTTTAACCCGGCAGGGGGCCATACGACAGTACTTC. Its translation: CASSLTRQGAIRQYF.

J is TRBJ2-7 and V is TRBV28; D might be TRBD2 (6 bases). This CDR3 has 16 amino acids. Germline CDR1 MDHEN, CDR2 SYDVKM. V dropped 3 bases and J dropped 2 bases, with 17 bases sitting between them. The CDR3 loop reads CASSFVAGPTAYEQYF. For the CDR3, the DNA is TGTGCCAGCAGTTTTGTGGCGGGACCTACCGCCTACGAGCAGTACTTC.

In DNA, the CDR3 is TGTGCCATCAGTGGGGGACTAGCGGGATCCCAAGGGGCCTACGAGCAGTACTTC. Its protein product is CAISGGLAGSQGAYEQYF. V is TRBV10-3 and J is TRBJ2-7, with 13 bases that match TRBD2. The CDR3 runs 18 residues. Germline lookup yields CDR1 ENHRY and CDR2 SYGVKD. V gave up 4 bases and J gave up 2 bases; unmatched junction bases: 11.

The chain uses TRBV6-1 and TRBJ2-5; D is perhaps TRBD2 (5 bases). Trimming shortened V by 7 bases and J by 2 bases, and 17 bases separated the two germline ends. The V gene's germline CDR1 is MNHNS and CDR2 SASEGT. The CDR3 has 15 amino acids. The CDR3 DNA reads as TGTGCCAGCACCCATTCCCGAGGGCCTCAAGAGACCCAGTACTTC. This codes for CASTHSRGPQETQYF.

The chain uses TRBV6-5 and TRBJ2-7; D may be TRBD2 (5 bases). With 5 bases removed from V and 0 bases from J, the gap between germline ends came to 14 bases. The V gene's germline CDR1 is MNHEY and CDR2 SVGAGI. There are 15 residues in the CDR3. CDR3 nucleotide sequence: TGTGCCAGCAGTACCCGTAGCGAAAGCTCCTACGAGCAGTACTTC. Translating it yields CASSTRSESSYEQYF.

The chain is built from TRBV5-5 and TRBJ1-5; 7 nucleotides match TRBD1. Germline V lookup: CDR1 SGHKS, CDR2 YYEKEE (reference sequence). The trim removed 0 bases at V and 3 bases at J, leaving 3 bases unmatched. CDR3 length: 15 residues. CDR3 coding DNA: TGTGCCAGCAGCTTGGTTGGGACAGACAATCAGCCCCAGCATTTT. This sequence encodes CASSLVGTDNQPQHF.

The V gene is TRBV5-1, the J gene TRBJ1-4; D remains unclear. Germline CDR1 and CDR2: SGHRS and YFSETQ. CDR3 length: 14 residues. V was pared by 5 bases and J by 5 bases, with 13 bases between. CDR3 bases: TGCGCCAGCAGTCTCCCGGACTCAAATGAAAAACTGTTTTTT. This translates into CASSLPDSNEKLFF.

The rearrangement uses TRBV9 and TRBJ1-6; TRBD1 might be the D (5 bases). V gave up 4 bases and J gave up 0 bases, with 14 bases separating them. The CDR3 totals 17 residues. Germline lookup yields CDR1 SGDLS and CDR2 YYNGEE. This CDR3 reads CASSSSGGSSYNSPLHF. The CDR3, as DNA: TGTGCCAGCAGCTCGTCCGGGGGGAGCTCCTATAATTCACCCCTCCACTTT.